This T cell receptor beta chain was identified during a study of naive and memory T cell subsets. Findings and limits, study-wide: Over 85% of naive TCR sequences appeared only once after error correction, unlike memory subsets. From naive to CM, EM and EMRA, diversity decreased and Gini increased.

Cells stained for CD3, CD4, CD8, CD45RA and CD27 were sorted into four subsets. The CDR3 is 15 amino acids. Germline V gene lookup returns CDR1 LGHDT and CDR2 YNNKEL (reference sequence). The J segment lost 9 bases and the V segment lost 3 bases, leaving 10 bases of the junction unmatched. On this clonotype itself: Its antigen remains unknown.

The beta constant-region primer was an equimolar mix of two oligonucleotides covering TRBC1 and TRBC2. Ligated cDNA was amplified by four rounds of PCR with nested alpha and beta constant-region primers and SP2. TCRdb analysed the UMI-ligation and nested PCR reads with MiXCR anew, one entry per CDR3 protein. The sample has around 130,000 distinct CDR3 sequences; roughly 36% are singletons. The TCR sequence derives from a human donor in good health. Sequencing was performed on central memory CD4+ T cells from blood. J is TRBJ2-1 and V is TRBV3-1; 8 positions agree with TRBD2. DNA for the CDR3: TGTGCCAGCAGCCACTTTGCGGGAGCGGGAGCTGAGCAGTTCTTC. Amino acid sequence: CASSHFAGAGAEQFF.